Below are 27 T cell receptor beta chains sequenced from a single sample in a study of CD8 T cells in Susac syndrome. Random hexamers were used to reverse transcribe the RNA input (about 0.5 to 1 ug). TCRdb analysed the immunoSEQ multiplex PCR reads with MiXCR anew, one entry per CDR3 protein. The table lists 77,000 or so distinct CDR3 sequences, 85% to 95% of them singletons. Sequencing was performed on CD4+ T cells from PBMCs. These receptors originate from a human donor with Susac syndrome.

This chain joins TRBV6-5 and TRBJ1-2; a weak D match, TRBD1 (5 bases). Germline V CDR1 and CDR2: MNHEY, SVGAGI. The CDR3 is made up of 16 amino acids. V was shortened by 2 bases and J by 2 bases, with 15 bases between the two germline ends. Here the CDR3 reads CASSYSGLEGNYGYTF. Written as DNA, the CDR3 is TGTGCCAGCAGTTACAGCGGACTAGAGGGGAACTATGGCTACACCTTC.

This rearrangement joins TRBV20-1 to TRBJ1-5; D gene uncertain. V gave up 3 bases and J gave up 1 base, with 10 bases separating them. Germline V gives CDR1 DFQATT, CDR2 SNEGSKA (reference sequence). CDR3 length equals 14 residues. CDR3 loop: CSASPGESNQPQHF. In nucleotides, the CDR3 is TGCAGTGCTAGTCCCGGGGAGAGCAATCAGCCCCAGCATTTT.

V and J are TRBV29-1 and TRBJ2-5; D might be TRBD2 (5 bases). The CDR3 extends over 15 amino acids. Germline values: CDR1 SQVTM, CDR2 ANQGSEA. The V and J ends lost 2 bases and 2 bases respectively, with 15 bases between them. CDR3 in DNA: TGCAGCGTTGAATCGGGGTCACGGTTGCAAGAGACCCAGTACTTC. Translation gives CSVESGSRLQETQYF.

The chain carries TRBV5-1 and TRBJ2-1; 7 nucleotides match TRBD2. This CDR3 contains 15 residues. V gave up 5 bases and J gave up 9 bases; unmatched junction bases: 14. Germline CDR1 and CDR2: SGHRS and YFSETQ. This CDR3 is CASRLVVSGEGEQFF. The CDR3 DNA reads as TGCGCCAGCAGACTCGTGGTGAGCGGGGAAGGTGAGCAGTTCTTC.

V and J are TRBV6-5 and TRBJ1-1, with a weak D call TRBD1 (5 bases). Trimming took off 6 bases at V and 4 bases at J, with 12 bases between the two ends. From germline, CDR1 is MNHEY and CDR2 SVGAGI. The CDR3 spans 13 residues. The CDR3 bases are TGTGCCAGCAGGGAGGGGCGCATCACTGAAGCTTTCTTT. Protein sequence: CASREGRITEAFF.

The CDR3 sequence is CASSIDGTVKTQYF. DNA of the CDR3: TGTGCCAGCAGTATCGACGGGACCGTGAAGACCCAGTACTTC. The chain employs TRBV3-1 and TRBJ2-5; perhaps D is TRBD1 or TRBD2 (5 bases each). V was clipped by 6 bases and J by 6 bases, with 17 bases between them. Germline V lookup: CDR1 LGHDT, CDR2 YNNKEL (reference sequence). This CDR3 spans 14 amino acids.

This chain connects TRBV5-1 to TRBJ2-7; 16 positions agree with TRBD2. The germline V gene has CDR1 SGHRS and CDR2 YFSETQ. The length of the CDR3 is 18 residues. V lost 4 bases to trimming and J lost 0 bases; unmatched junction nucleotides: 7. CDR3 in amino acids: CASSDPGLAGGSSYEQYF. In DNA form, the CDR3 reads TGCGCCAGCAGCGATCCGGGACTAGCGGGAGGGAGCTCCTACGAGCAGTACTTC.

The CDR3 here is CSVTEGGAGYGYTF. The CDR3 coding sequence is TGCAGCGTGACGGAGGGGGGCGCAGGCTATGGCTACACCTTC. This chain uses TRBV29-1 with TRBJ1-2; weak D call: TRBD1 (6 bases). The ends were cut back, 6 bases at V and 4 bases at J, with 18 bases in the middle. The germline V gene encodes CDR1 SQVTM and CDR2 ANQGSEA. CDR3 size: 14 residues.

The chain links TRBV28 to TRBJ2-3, with 9 bases aligning to TRBD1. The CDR3 contains 16 residues. V was clipped by 6 bases and J by 5 bases; unmatched bases: 12. Germline V lookup: CDR1 MDHEN, CDR2 SYDVKM. The CDR3 here is CASSPWDRELGDTQYF. DNA for the CDR3: TGTGCCAGCAGCCCATGGGACAGGGAGTTGGGAGATACGCAGTATTTT.

The CDR3 DNA reads TGTGCCAGTAGTATAGGCGAATTCCAGTACTTC. It codes for CASSIGEFQYF. This chain uses TRBV19 with TRBJ2-4, with no clear D. V was shortened by 1 base and J by 13 bases, with 8 bases between the two germline ends. From germline, CDR1 is LNHDA and CDR2 SQIVND (reference sequence). The CDR3 covers 11 residues.

This chain uses TRBV7-2 with TRBJ2-5, with a possible D match to TRBD1 (5 bases). Germline CDR1 SGHTA, CDR2 FQGNSA. Trimming took 0 bases from V and 2 from J, leaving 13 bases between them. The CDR3 totals 16 residues. As DNA, the CDR3 is TGTGCCAGCAGCTTAGCGGGTATTGGGGCTCAAGAGACCCAGTACTTC. It specifies CASSLAGIGAQETQYF.

The chain uses TRBV20-1 and TRBJ2-1; TRBD2 matches 10 bases. The J segment lost 4 bases and the V segment lost 5 bases, leaving 5 bases of the junction unmatched. The CDR3 covers 14 residues. Germline loops: CDR1 DFQATT, CDR2 SNEGSKA (reference sequence). The CDR3 loop is CSAPLAGVYNEQFF. The CDR3 DNA is TGCAGTGCTCCCCTAGCGGGGGTATACAATGAGCAGTTCTTC.

The CDR3: CASSLARGQGGDIQYF. CDR3 bases: TGTGCCAGCAGTTTAGCGCGGGGTCAGGGAGGTGACATTCAGTACTTC. V and J are TRBV12-3 or TRBV12-4 and TRBJ2-4; possibly TRBD2 for D (6 bases). V was clipped by 0 bases and J by 8 bases, with 17 bases between them. The length of the CDR3 is 16 residues.

V is TRBV27 and J is TRBJ1-5; D is unclear. This CDR3 region has 15 residues. Trimming removed 3 bases from V and 0 bases from J, with 9 bases in between. In germline, CDR1 is MNHEY, CDR2 SMNVEV (reference sequence). The CDR3, as DNA: TGTGCCAGCAGTTTTTTGGCGGATAGCAATCAGCCCCAGCATTTT. Protein: CASSFLADSNQPQHF.

The V and J genes are TRBV25-1 and TRBJ1-2, with D unresolved. The germline V and J ends were trimmed by 2 bases and 3 bases, with 7 bases remaining between them. CDR3 size: 13 residues. Germline loops: CDR1 MGHDK, CDR2 SYGVNS. Written as DNA, the CDR3 is TGTGCCAGCAGTGAAGGGCAGGACTATGGCTACACCTTC. Its translation is CASSEGQDYGYTF.

This clonotype has just a few counts. The J gene is TRBJ1-5, the V gene TRBV24-1; no definite D call. The CDR3 has 16 amino acids. CDR1 and CDR2 from the germline V gene are KGHDR and SFDVKD. V lost 3 bases to trimming and J lost 3 bases, with 14 bases between them. The CDR3 region has the DNA TGTGCCACCAGTGATCCACACGGAGAATCCAATCAGCCCCAGCATTTT. This sequence encodes CATSDPHGESNQPQHF.

V gene TRBV3-1 combines with J gene TRBJ1-1; D perhaps matches TRBD1 (6 bases). Germline V gives CDR1 LGHDT, CDR2 YNNKEL (reference sequence). The V and J ends lost 4 bases and 4 bases respectively, with 16 bases between them. The CDR3 has 15 residues. The CDR3 nucleotides read TGTGCCAGCAGCCGAGTCTCGAGGGGGAGCACTGAAGCTTTCTTT. Its protein is CASSRVSRGSTEAFF. The complete variable domain, with remaining parts taken from reference TRBV3-1 and TRBJ1-1, reads DTAVSQTPKYLVTQMGNDKSIKCEQNLGHDTMYWYKQDSKKFLKIMFSYNNKELIINETVPNRFSPKSPDKAHLNLHINSLELGDSAVYFCASSRVSRGSTEAFFGQGTRLTVV.

The chain has TRBV27 and TRBJ2-6; TRBD1 matches 8 bases. J was trimmed by 5 bases and V by 4 bases; bases with no gene match: 10. The CDR3 is 17 amino acids. CDR1 and CDR2 (germline): MNHEY, SMNVEV (reference sequence). The CDR3 nucleotides are TGTGCCAGCAGTTCCCCACTCGGACAGGGTTGGGCCAACGTCCTGACTTTC. Translation: CASSSPLGQGWANVLTF.

The genes are TRBV6-2 or TRBV6-3 and TRBJ2-7, with 7 bases matching TRBD1. The CDR3 length is 13 residues. V gave up 7 bases and J gave up 3 bases; unmatched junction bases: 6. The germline CDR1 and CDR2 sequences are MNHEY and SVGEGT. In nucleotides, the CDR3 is TGTGCCAGCACCACAGGGGTTATCTACGAGCAGTACTTC. Residues: CASTTGVIYEQYF.

The V gene is TRBV15, the J gene TRBJ1-5, with D perhaps TRBD1 (6 bases). V was pared by 8 bases and J by 9 bases, with 14 bases between. Germline CDR1 reads LNHNV; CDR2 reads YYDKDF (reference sequence). The CDR3 length is 12 residues. CDR3 loop: CATGQLERPQHF. DNA of the CDR3: TGTGCCACCGGACAGTTAGAAAGGCCCCAGCATTTT.

This chain joins TRBV20-1 and TRBJ1-5, with 8 positions matching TRBD1. The germline gives CDR1 DFQATT, CDR2 SNEGSKA (reference sequence). The CDR3 is made up of 14 amino acids. The trim removed 7 bases at V and 4 bases at J, leaving 9 bases unmatched. This chain's CDR3 is CSGWTGKLNQPQHF. For the CDR3, the DNA is TGCAGTGGTTGGACAGGGAAGCTTAATCAGCCCCAGCATTTT.

In this sample, this clonotype turned up once. This chain links TRBV6-6 with TRBJ2-5, with 9 bases that match TRBD2. The CDR3 has 14 amino acids. CDR1 MNHNY and CDR2 SVGAGI come from the germline V gene (reference sequence). J gave up 5 bases and V 7 bases, and 8 bases lay outside the gene matches. CDR3: CASTGGLAWETQYF. The CDR3 DNA reads TGTGCCAGCACCGGTGGACTAGCGTGGGAGACCCAGTACTTC.

This clonotype has a handful of counts. CDR3: CASSYFPVPGDNEQYF. CDR3 sequence (DNA): TGTGCCAGCAGTTACTTTCCGGTACCAGGGGACAACGAGCAGTACTTC. This chain uses TRBV6-5 with TRBJ2-7; tentative D call: TRBD1 (6 bases). CDR3 length equals 16 residues. Germline CDR1 and CDR2: MNHEY and SVGAGI. V lost 1 base and J lost 5, with 18 bases in between.

The chain employs TRBV19 and TRBJ2-7; 7 nucleotides align to TRBD1. V lost 4 bases to trimming and J lost 4 bases; unmatched junction nucleotides: 7. The CDR3 loop spans 14 amino acids. The germline gives CDR1 LNHDA, CDR2 SQIVND (reference sequence). CDR3 sequence (DNA): TGTGCCAGTAGTAGACCGGGACAGAAATACGAGCAGTACTTC. This codes for CASSRPGQKYEQYF.

The V gene is TRBV7-2, the J gene TRBJ1-2, with D hard to call. Looked up from germline, CDR1 is SGHTA and CDR2 is FQGNSA. The ends were cut back, 4 bases at V and 5 bases at J, with 14 bases in the middle. The length of the CDR3 is 14 residues. In nucleotides, the CDR3 is TGTGCCAGCAGCTCCACGGACGGCGGGTATGGCTACACCTTC. It is translated as CASSSTDGGYGYTF.

The table lists this clonotype with a count of one. This chain uses TRBV6-2 or TRBV6-3 with TRBJ2-1, with TRBD2 identical over 7 bases. CDR3 size: 13 residues. V was pared by 7 bases and J by 9 bases, with 9 bases of the junction left unmatched. Germline assignment: CDR1 MNHEY and CDR2 SVGEGT. The CDR3 DNA follows: TGTGCCAGCACCCGAGCCGGGGGGAGTGAGCAGTTCTTC. It yields the protein CASTRAGGSEQFF.

The chain couples TRBV29-1 to TRBJ2-7; TRBD1 matches at 10 bases. The CDR3 extends over 14 amino acids. CDR1 SQVTM and CDR2 ANQGSEA come from the germline V gene. V lost 2 bases, J lost 3 bases, and 4 bases stayed unmatched. The CDR3 coding sequence is TGCAGCGTTGAATGGGGGACAGGGGACTACGAGCAGTACTTC. It codes for CSVEWGTGDYEQYF.